What follows is one T cell receptor beta chain and its context. The antigen remains undetermined. This record belongs to a study of T cells after yellow fever vaccination. Study-wide findings and caveats: High-abundance clonotypes from the bulk population could contaminate FACS-sorted repertoires.

J was trimmed by 4 bases and V by 5 bases; bases with no gene match: 4. This CDR3 has 15 residues. Via MiXCR, TCRdb re-called the 5' RACE reads, giving one row per CDR3 protein. The data contain 450,000 to 550,000 distinct CDR3 sequences, roughly a fifth of them singletons. The sample in question was PBMCs, obtained 21 days after the first yellow fever vaccination. This receptor was taken from a man between 18 and 35 years old who received the YFV17D yellow fever vaccine. The V call is TRBV12-3 or TRBV12-4, the J call TRBJ2-3; 12 bases are shared with TRBD2. CDR3 residues: CASSGLAGIPDTQYF. The CDR3 nucleotides read TGTGCCAGCAGTGGACTAGCGGGGATCCCAGATACGCAGTATTTT.